This TCR beta chain is drawn from a study of cytomegalovirus exposure and HLA in healthy donors. Broader study findings: Later on, analysis showed that most CMV-associated TCR beta chains appeared to be HLA-restricted. Sequencing had likely introduced a cluster of highly shared sequence variants as an artifact. The productive fraction for most TCR beta V segments was about 87% or about 30% in an earlier analysis.

On this clone: Its cognate antigen is unknown.

This CDR3 is built from 14 residues. The V segment lost 1 base and the J segment 7 bases; nucleotides outside the gene matches: 5. Germline V gene lookup returns CDR1 SEHNR and CDR2 FQNEAQ (reference sequence). A multiplex PCR was run with 60 Vbeta primers and 13 Jbeta primers. In the authors' methods: A later analysis counted 80 million or so unique TCR beta chains, about 10 million shared. Produced via immunoSEQ multiplex PCR; TCRdb's table is partial and in-frame only. V and J calls and clone size follow that table, whereas D and trimming were derived from the DNA. Its table records around 140,000 clones.

The chain carries TRBV7-9 and TRBJ1-2; 8 bases line up with TRBD1. The sample comprised PBMCs. This sequence was found in a woman aged 40 to 55 in good health and CMV-seropositive. CDR3 protein: CASSLEQGVSGYTF. The CDR3 DNA is TGTGCCAGCAGCTTAGAACAGGGGGTTTCTGGCTACACCTTC.